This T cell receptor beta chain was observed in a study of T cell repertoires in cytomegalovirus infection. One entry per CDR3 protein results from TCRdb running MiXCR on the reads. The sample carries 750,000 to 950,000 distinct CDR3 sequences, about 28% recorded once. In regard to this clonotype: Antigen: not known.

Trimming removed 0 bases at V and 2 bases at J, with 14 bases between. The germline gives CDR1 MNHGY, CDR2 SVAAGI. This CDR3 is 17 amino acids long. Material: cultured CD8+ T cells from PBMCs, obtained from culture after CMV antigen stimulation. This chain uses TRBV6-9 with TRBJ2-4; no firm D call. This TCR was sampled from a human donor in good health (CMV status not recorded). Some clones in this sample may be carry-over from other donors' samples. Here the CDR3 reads CASSYSRNYPTKNIQYF. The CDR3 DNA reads TGTGCCAGCAGTTATTCGCGGAACTATCCGACCAAAAACATTCAGTACTTC.